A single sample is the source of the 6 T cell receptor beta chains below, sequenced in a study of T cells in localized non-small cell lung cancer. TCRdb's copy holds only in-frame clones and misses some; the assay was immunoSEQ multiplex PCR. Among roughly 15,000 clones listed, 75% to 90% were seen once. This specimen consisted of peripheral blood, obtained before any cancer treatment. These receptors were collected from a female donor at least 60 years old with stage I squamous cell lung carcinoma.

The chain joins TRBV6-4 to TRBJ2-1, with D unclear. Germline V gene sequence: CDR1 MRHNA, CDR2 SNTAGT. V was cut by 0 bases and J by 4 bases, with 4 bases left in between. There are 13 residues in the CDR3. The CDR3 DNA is TGTGCCAGCAGTGACTCCTCTTACAATGAGCAGTTCTTC. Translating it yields CASSDSSYNEQFF.

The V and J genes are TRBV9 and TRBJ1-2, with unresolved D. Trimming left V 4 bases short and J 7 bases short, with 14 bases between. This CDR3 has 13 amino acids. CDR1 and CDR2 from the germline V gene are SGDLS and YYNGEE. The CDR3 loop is CASSKSTAGGYTF. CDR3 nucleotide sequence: TGTGCCAGCAGCAAAAGCACAGCCGGTGGCTACACCTTC.

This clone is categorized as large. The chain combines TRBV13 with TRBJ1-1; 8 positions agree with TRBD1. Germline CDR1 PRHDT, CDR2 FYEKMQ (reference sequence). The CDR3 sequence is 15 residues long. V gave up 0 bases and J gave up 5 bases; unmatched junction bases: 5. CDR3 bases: TGTGCCAGCAGCTTAGGCGGACAGGGAGTAACTGAAGCTTTCTTT. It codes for CASSLGGQGVTEAFF.

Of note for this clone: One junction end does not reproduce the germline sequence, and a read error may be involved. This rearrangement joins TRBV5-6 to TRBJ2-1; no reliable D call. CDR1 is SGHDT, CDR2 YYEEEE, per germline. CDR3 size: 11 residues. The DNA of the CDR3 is TGTGCCAGCAGCTCCTTCAATGAGCAGTTCTTC. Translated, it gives CASSSFNEQFF.

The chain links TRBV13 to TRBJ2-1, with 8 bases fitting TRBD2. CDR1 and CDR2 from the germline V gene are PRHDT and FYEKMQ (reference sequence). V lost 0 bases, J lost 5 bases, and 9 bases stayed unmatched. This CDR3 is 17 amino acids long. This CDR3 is CASSLGRGSGVDNEQFF. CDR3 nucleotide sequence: TGTGCCAGCAGCTTAGGCCGTGGTAGCGGGGTCGACAATGAGCAGTTCTTC.

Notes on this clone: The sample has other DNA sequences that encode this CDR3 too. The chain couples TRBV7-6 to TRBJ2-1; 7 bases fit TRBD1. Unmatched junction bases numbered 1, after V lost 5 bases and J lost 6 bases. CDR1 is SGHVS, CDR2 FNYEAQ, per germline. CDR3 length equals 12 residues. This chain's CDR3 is CASSRQGNEQFF. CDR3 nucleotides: TGTGCCAGCAGCAGACAGGGCAATGAGCAGTTCTTC.